A selection of T cell receptor beta chains follows, all from one sample in a study of T-cell memory formation after mild COVID-19. MiXCR was run by TCRdb on the 5' RACE reads, yielding one entry per CDR3 protein. This repertoire shows about 400,000 distinct CDR3 sequences, around 22% found once; its top ten account for over 10%. Sequencing used PBMCs or a T cell subset sorted from them (not recorded which). The receptor source for this set is an adult woman who had mild COVID-19 (a few samples of this study predate the infection). Cell type and time point are not known. Both conserved end residues are part of each CDR3. A D gene is named only where the DNA matches it firmly. The listing skips clone size in some rows; elsewhere it reads once, few, many or a size class.

>TRBJ2-7|15|NA|TRBV27|NA
TGTGCCAGCAGCCTAGGCGGGGATTCGGCCTACGAGCAGTACTTC
CASSLGGDSAYEQYF
>TRBJ2-3|15|few|TRBV7-2|TRBD2
TGTGCCAGCAGCTACGGACTAGCGGCCACAGATACGCAGTATTTT
CASSYGLAATDTQYF
>TRBJ2-1|15|NA|TRBV20-1|NA
TGCAGTGCTGGGACTTCGAGGTGGGGGTACAATGAGCAGTTCTTC
CSAGTSRWGYNEQFF
>TRBJ2-1|14|NA|TRBV5-4|NA
TGTGCCAGCAGCGTGTGGGGGACTTCTTACGAGCAGTTCTTC
CASSVWGTSYEQFF
>TRBJ2-7|14|NA|TRBV29-1|NA
TGCAGCGTGGAAATACCGGGATTTTCCTACGAGCAGTACTTC
CSVEIPGFSYEQYF
>TRBJ2-4|14|few|TRBV7-9|NA
TGTGCCAGCAGCTTAGGGGCCAAGGTGTGGATTCAGTACTTC
CASSLGAKVWIQYF
>TRBJ1-2|13|NA|TRBV24-1|NA
TGTGCCACCAGTGATCACGGGGTTTCTGGCTACACCTTC
CATSDHGVSGYTF
>TRBJ1-1|13|NA|TRBV6-2/TRBV6-3|TRBD1
TGTGCCAGCAGAAACAGGGGTGACACTGAAGCTTTCTTT
CASRNRGDTEAFF
>TRBJ2-2|16|NA|TRBV15|NA
TGTGCCACCAGCAGAGGGGCGATATCGAACACCGGGGAGCTGTTTTTT
CATSRGAISNTGELFF
>TRBJ2-5|14|many|TRBV5-1|NA
TGCGCCAGCAGCTTGGCCCTGTCCCAAGAGACCCAGTACTTC
CASSLALSQETQYF
>TRBJ2-3|16|NA|TRBV12-3/TRBV12-4|NA
TGTGCCAGCAGTTTTGGGTGGGCAGCTTACACAGATACGCAGTATTTT
CASSFGWAAYTDTQYF
>TRBJ2-1|17|NA|TRBV5-4|NA
TGTGCCAGCAGCTTGGGCGGGGGGACAGGACTATACAATGAGCAGTTCTTC
CASSLGGGTGLYNEQFF
>TRBJ2-7|18|NA|TRBV9|NA
TGTGCCAGCAGCCCAGGTCCATCGTGGGCAGGGAGTGGGTACGAGCAGTACTTC
CASSPGPSWAGSGYEQYF
>TRBJ2-1|15|NA|TRBV3-1|NA
TGTGCCAGCAGACCAACAGGAGGCTCACTCAATGAGCAGTTCTTC
CASRPTGGSLNEQFF
>TRBJ1-1|11|once|TRBV30|NA
TGTGCCTGGAGTGTACGCAGTGAAGCTTTCTTT
CAWSVRSEAFF
>TRBJ2-1|19|NA|TRBV5-1|TRBD2
TGCGCCAGCAGCTTGCCCCTCAGAGGGACTAGCGGTACCTACAATGAGCAGTTCTTC
CASSLPLRGTSGTYNEQFF
>TRBJ2-2|16|few|TRBV12-3/TRBV12-4|TRBD1
TGTGCCAGCAGTCCCTCCGGGACAGTTGCGTATGGGGAGCTGTTTTTT
CASSPSGTVAYGELFF
>TRBJ2-3|16|NA|TRBV7-6|TRBD2
TGTGCCAGCAGCTTAGCGAGTAGCGGGAGGCCAGATACGCAGTATTTT
CASSLASSGRPDTQYF
>TRBJ2-4|14|NA|TRBV20-1|TRBD2
TGCAGTGCTAGCACGGGACTAGCGGGAAACATTCAGTACTTC
CSASTGLAGNIQYF
>TRBJ2-1|13|few|TRBV7-2|TRBD2
TGTGCCAGCAGCTTAGAGTTTGGGACTAGGGGTTTCTTC
CASSLEFGTRGFF
>TRBJ2-1|14|NA|TRBV30|NA
TGTGCCGGGGACTTTCTCGCGGGACCGGTTGAGCAGTTCTTC
CAGDFLAGPVEQFF
>TRBJ2-3|17|NA|TRBV14|TRBD2
TGTGCCAGCAGCCGCCAACCGGGACTAACCGTAAGCAATACGCAGTATTTT
CASSRQPGLTVSNTQYF
>TRBJ2-6|14|few|TRBV10-2|NA
TGCGCCAGCAGTGCGGTCTCTGGGGCCAACGTCCTGACTTTC
CASSAVSGANVLTF
>TRBJ1-2|16|NA|TRBV12-3/TRBV12-4|TRBD1
TGTGCCAGCAGTTTAGCCGCCTACAGGGGCTACTATGGCTACACCTTC
CASSLAAYRGYYGYTF
>TRBJ2-2|17|NA|TRBV6-6|TRBD1
TGTGCCAGCAGGACTCTCCCTCAGTGGACAGGGACCGGGGAGCTGTTTTTT
CASRTLPQWTGTGELFF
>TRBJ2-4|17|NA|TRBV6-5|NA
TGTGCCAGCAGTTACTCGAAACTCCTACTGAACCGGAACATTCAGTACTTC
CASSYSKLLLNRNIQYF
>TRBJ2-5|15|NA|TRBV7-9|TRBD2
TGTGCCAGCAGCTTGGCCGGGACTAGACAAGAGACCCAGTACTTC
CASSLAGTRQETQYF
>TRBJ2-3|14|many|TRBV7-9|NA
TGTGCCAGCAGCCCTTGGACCCTCACAGATACGCAGTATTTT
CASSPWTLTDTQYF
>TRBJ1-1|13|NA|TRBV7-9|NA
TGTGCCAGCAGCTCCCGGGGAGGGGCTGAAGCTTTCTTT
CASSSRGGAEAFF
>TRBJ2-3|14|NA|TRBV20-1|NA
TGCAGTGCAACTCGCGGGAAAAGCACAGATACGCAGTATTTT
CSATRGKSTDTQYF
>TRBJ1-3|16|few|TRBV9|TRBD1
TGTGCCAGCAGCGCACTGGACAGGTCCTCTGGAAACACCATATATTTT
CASSALDRSSGNTIYF
>TRBJ1-2|14|NA|TRBV6-5|TRBD1
TGTGCCAGCAGTTTGAAACAGGGGGCGGTTGGCTACACCTTC
CASSLKQGAVGYTF
>TRBJ1-1|18|NA|TRBV3-1|NA
TGTGCCAGCAGCCAAGGGCGGGGCGCCCTAATTATGAACACTGAAGCTTTCTTT
CASSQGRGALIMNTEAFF
>TRBJ1-1|14|few|TRBV7-6|NA
TGTGCCAGCAGCTTAACAGGGCAGGGAACTGAAGCTTTCTTT
CASSLTGQGTEAFF
>TRBJ2-3|16|NA|TRBV18|TRBD2
TGTGCCAGCTCACCTTTACTAGCGCTGAGCACAGATACGCAGTATTTT
CASSPLLALSTDTQYF
>TRBJ1-2|10|NA|TRBV29-1|NA
TGCAGCGTTGAAGGAGGTGGCTACACCTTC
CSVEGGGYTF
>TRBJ2-1|16|NA|TRBV2|NA
TGTGCCAGCAGTGAAAAGGGACCGACGATCTACAATGAGCAGTTCTTC
CASSEKGPTIYNEQFF
>TRBJ1-2|14|NA|TRBV12-3/TRBV12-4|TRBD1
TGTGCCAGCAGTTTGGGCAGGGGGTTCTATGGCTACACCTTC
CASSLGRGFYGYTF
>TRBJ2-1|16|few|TRBV12-3/TRBV12-4|TRBD2
TGTGCCAGCAGTCCTGCAGCGGGAGGTTTCCACAATGAGCAGTTCTTC
CASSPAAGGFHNEQFF
>TRBJ2-5|16|NA|TRBV5-4|TRBD2
TGTGCCAGCAGCCCTCAGAGGTTAGCGGGAGTAGAGACCCAGTACTTC
CASSPQRLAGVETQYF
>TRBJ2-7|16|few|TRBV5-1|NA
TGCGCCAGCAGCTTGGGTTTACAGGTGCTGTCCTACGAGCAGTACTTC
CASSLGLQVLSYEQYF
>TRBJ2-1|15|few|TRBV12-3/TRBV12-4|NA
TGTGCCAGCAGTTTAGCGGGACCAACCTACAATGAGCAGTTCTTC
CASSLAGPTYNEQFF
>TRBJ1-1|13|few|TRBV18|NA
TGTGCCAGCTCCCAGGGAGCGGACACTGAAGCTTTCTTT
CASSQGADTEAFF
>TRBJ1-6|18|medium-sized|TRBV5-1|NA
TGCGCCAGCAGCTTTGGTCCACCCCGAGACTCCTATAATTCACCCCTCCACTTT
CASSFGPPRDSYNSPLHF
>TRBJ2-2|16|few|TRBV28|TRBD1
TGTGCCAGCAGTTTGGGTGGACAGGGGTACACCGGGGAGCTGTTTTTT
CASSLGGQGYTGELFF
>TRBJ1-2|15|many|TRBV3-1|TRBD1
TGTGCCAGCAGCGGACAGAACAGGGGGGACTATGGCTACACCTTC
CASSGQNRGDYGYTF
>TRBJ2-7|15|NA|TRBV12-3/TRBV12-4|NA
TGTGCCAGCACCCCCCGAGGGAAGGGAGACTACGAGCAGTACTTC
CASTPRGKGDYEQYF
>TRBJ1-1|13|NA|TRBV5-1|NA
TGCGCCAGCAGGGACACCATGAACACTGAAGCTTTCTTT
CASRDTMNTEAFF
>TRBJ2-7|15|NA|TRBV19|TRBD2
TGTGCCAGTAGTCTCGGGCTAGCGGGAGTCAACGAGCAGTACTTC
CASSLGLAGVNEQYF
>TRBJ2-1|15|many|TRBV12-3/TRBV12-4|NA
TGTGCCAGCAGTTTAGCGGGGCGCTCCTACAATGAGCAGTTCTTC
CASSLAGRSYNEQFF
>TRBJ2-7|15|NA|TRBV7-2|TRBD2
TGTGCCAGCAGTCGGGGACTAGCGGGAGCCTACGAGCAGTACTTC
CASSRGLAGAYEQYF
>TRBJ2-1|18|few|TRBV6-2/TRBV6-3|TRBD2
TGTGCCAGCAGTTACTCGACTAGCGGGAGCCCCTCCTACAATGAGCAGTTCTTC
CASSYSTSGSPSYNEQFF
>TRBJ2-3|15|NA|TRBV4-2|NA
TGTGCCAGCAGCCAAGTGTTAGCGGGCACAGATACGCAGTATTTT
CASSQVLAGTDTQYF
>TRBJ2-2|16|few|TRBV4-3|NA
TGCGCCAGCAGCCAAGATTCGACGGAGAACACCGGGGAGCTGTTTTTT
CASSQDSTENTGELFF